The text below deals with one T cell receptor beta chain. There are many counts of this clonotype. There is no known antigen for this receptor. Base qualities are not at hand, and no much larger clone is one base apart. This entry comes from a study of T-cell reconstitution after alpha-beta-depleted transplantation in children (dated by TCRdb to the mid-2010s). Regarding the study in general: Using TCR repertoire profiling, the study followed T-cell immune reconstitution in a quantitative way in children after TCRalphabeta/CD19-depleted allogeneic hematopoietic cell transplantation. The study at large found these results: The apparently early alphabetaT-cell count recovery about two months after transplant was reportedly dependent on only several hundred rapidly expanded clones derived from non-depleted graft cells. Over the following months the frequencies of hyperexpanded clones went down, and after one year T-cell counts and TCRbeta diversity were mostly credited to newly produced T cells. In some patients, high TCRbeta diversity at day 60 was attributed to recipient T cells and intrathymic progenitors that had survived conditioning.

The label giving this sample's treatment or condition can be read as: allogeneic hematopoietic cell transplantation with graft depleted of TCRalphabeta T cells and CD19 B cells. The transplant recipients were children given TCRalphabeta/CD19-depleted allogeneic hematopoietic cell grafts. Per the germline V gene (reference sequence), SEHNR is the CDR1 and FQNEAQ is the CDR2. Here V drops 5 bases and J drops 7 bases, and the junction holds 8 bases not matched to any gene. Its CDR3 holds 14 amino acids, cysteine through phenylalanine. The CDR3 DNA has 42 bases and is translated from base 1. Libraries were made using PCR. Sequencing relied on an Illumina HiSeq 2500. TCR library preparation used molecular barcoding, with unique molecular identifiers applied to normalize quantification of the TCRbeta repertoire. TCRdb applied fastp at Q25 and MiXCR to the public reads, then kept only in-frame beta chains. Under each unique CDR3 protein, matching rows form one entry showing the most common genes and DNA. Across this sample there are 130,000 to 150,000 distinct CDR3 sequences, with around 8.8% seen only once. The ten biggest clones cover less than 20% of the sample.

The receptor was isolated from a female patient aged 2-9 years who had a stem cell transplant for congenital amegakaryocytic thrombocytopenia, so the T cells may come from the graft donor. The sample here was PBMCs, mostly from graft donor cells, taken 180 days after TCRalphabeta/CD19-depleted stem cell transplant. The V and J genes are TRBV7-9 and TRBJ2-7, with TRBD1 identical over 10 junction bases. DNA sequence: TGTGCCAGCAGCCTGCGGACAGGGGGTTTAGAGCAGTACTTC. This gives the protein CASSLRTGGLEQYF.